Sequencing of this T cell receptor (beta chain) was carried out in a study of post-analysis software for immune sequencing data. Overall study findings and caveats: In patients, TRBV5-6, TRBV5-1 and TRBV20-1 belonged to five TRBV segments found more frequently than in controls.

Trimming removed 3 bases from V and 3 bases from J, with 21 bases in between. CDR1 is DFQATT, CDR2 SNEGSKA, per germline (reference sequence). The CDR3 has 17 residues. Carried by the TCR beta cDNA libraries were unique molecular identifiers. TCRdb ran MiXCR on the PCR reads and lists one entry per CDR3 protein. Of hundreds of thousands of distinct CDR3 sequences detected, around 40% appear once; the ten largest clones hold about 12%. A note on this clonotype: What it binds is not known.

The chain has TRBV20-1 and TRBJ2-1; the D gene is possibly TRBD2 (5 bases). The sequenced sample was blood. This sequence originates from a girl aged 10-17 years with multiple sclerosis. CDR3 DNA: TGCAGTGCTAGGACCCGTCGTGGGGTTAGCGACTACAATGAGCAGTTCTTC. Protein product: CSARTRRGVSDYNEQFF.